These T cell receptor beta chains were read from a single sample in a study of regulatory T cells in long-lasting Graves disease. TCRdb re-called the multiplex PCR reads through MiXCR, storing one row per CDR3 protein. The data show a few hundred thousand distinct CDR3 sequences, roughly a quarter seen once. The sample consisted of peripheral blood mononuclear cells (PBMCs), taken when the disease was refractory, from a patient treated with antithyroid drugs. The source is a female donor with Graves disease. Each CDR3 is given with its conserved first and last residue. D genes are given only for firm matches. Size is omitted from some rows. Given values are once, few, many or a class for expanded clones.

cdr3_aa	cdr3_nt	v_call	d_call	j_call	clone_size
CASIPTRDRGRLYYGYTF	TGTGCCAGCATCCCCACGAGGGACAGGGGGCGATTGTACTATGGCTACACCTTC	TRBV28	TRBD1	TRBJ1-2	many
CASNEVGGRSGANVLTF	TGTGCCAGCAACGAAGTGGGGGGGCGATCTGGGGCCAACGTCCTGACTTTC	TRBV28	NA	TRBJ2-6	few
CASSLLGGLAKNIQYF	TGTGCCAGCAGTTTATTAGGGGGCCTAGCCAAAAACATTCAGTACTTC	TRBV28	TRBD1	TRBJ2-4	NA
CASSLGVAGLDEQYF	TGTGCCAGCAGCCTAGGAGTAGCGGGACTGGACGAGCAGTACTTC	TRBV7-7	TRBD2	TRBJ2-7	NA
CASSCVDGYQPQHF	TGTGCCAGCAGTTGCGTTGACGGGTATCAGCCCCAGCATTTT	TRBV28	NA	TRBJ1-5	few
CASSFTDNQPQHF	TGTGCCAGCAGCTTTACCGATAATCAGCCCCAGCATTTT	TRBV11-2	NA	TRBJ1-5	many
CASSYDWTAGSPLHF	TGTGCCAGCAGTTACGATTGGACAGCGGGTTCACCCCTCCACTTT	TRBV6-5	NA	TRBJ1-6	NA
CASSLRTADNSPLHF	TGCGCCAGCAGCTTGCGGACAGCGGATAATTCACCCCTCCACTTT	TRBV5-1	NA	TRBJ1-6	few
CASSSTGLAGPQETQYF	TGTGCCAGCAGCTCCACGGGACTAGCGGGACCGCAAGAGACCCAGTACTTC	TRBV7-9	TRBD2	TRBJ2-5	many
CSARVPGVNTEAFF	TGCAGTGCTAGAGTACCGGGGGTGAACACTGAAGCTTTCTTT	TRBV20-1	NA	TRBJ1-1	few
CASRSSYEQYF	TGTGCCAGCAGATCGTCCTACGAGCAGTACTTC	TRBV12-3/TRBV12-4	NA	TRBJ2-7	many
CASSLMGQGTHEQYF	TGCGCCAGCAGCTTGATGGGACAGGGGACCCACGAGCAGTACTTC	TRBV5-1	TRBD1	TRBJ2-7	NA
CASRNPGLAQETQYF	TGTGCCAGCAGAAATCCGGGACTAGCGCAAGAGACCCAGTACTTC	TRBV7-2	TRBD2	TRBJ2-5	many
CASSSSGRATYEQYF	TGTGCCAGCAGCTCTAGCGGGAGGGCCACATACGAGCAGTACTTC	TRBV7-2	TRBD2	TRBJ2-7	NA
CASRLANTGELFF	TGCGCCAGCAGACTCGCAAACACCGGGGAGCTGTTTTTT	TRBV5-1	NA	TRBJ2-2	few
CASSRNRGSYEQYF	TGTGCCAGCAGTCGGAACAGGGGCTCCTACGAGCAGTACTTC	TRBV27	TRBD1	TRBJ2-7	many
CASSEVGQRNSPLHF	TGTGCCAGCAGTGAAGTTGGACAGAGGAATTCACCCCTCCACTTT	TRBV2	NA	TRBJ1-6	many
CSAWGQGSGNTIYF	TGCAGTGCTTGGGGACAGGGCTCTGGAAACACCATATATTTT	TRBV20-1	TRBD1	TRBJ1-3	few
CASSPYRVPAFF	TGTGCCAGCAGTCCTTACAGGGTTCCAGCTTTCTTC	TRBV6-1	NA	TRBJ1-1	few
CASSPLWDRANIQYF	TGTGCCAGCTCACCACTTTGGGACAGGGCAAACATTCAGTACTTC	TRBV18	TRBD1	TRBJ2-4	NA
CASSLSGGTGFATQYF	TGTGCCAGCAGCTTGTCGGGGGGCACAGGGTTCGCGACCCAGTACTTC	TRBV5-5	NA	TRBJ2-5	NA
CASRSRGREFEPQHF	TGTGCCAGCAGAAGTAGGGGCAGGGAGTTTGAGCCCCAGCATTTT	TRBV6-1	NA	TRBJ1-5	few
CASSEPAGGSYGYTF	TGTGCCAGCAGTGAACCGGCAGGGGGGTCCTATGGCTACACCTTC	TRBV6-1	TRBD1	TRBJ1-2	NA